The 32 T cell receptor beta chains presented below share a single source sample, sequenced in a study of spatial heterogeneity in lung cancer. TCRdb re-called the 5' RACE reads with MiXCR, one entry per CDR3 protein. The sample lists fewer than 45,000 distinct CDR3 sequences, less than 9% occurring once. Time point denoted: sample taken at primary tumor resection. The material was PBMCs, obtained at surgery. These receptors were obtained from a female donor with early-stage non-small cell lung cancer.

The table lists this clonotype with many counts. This chain connects TRBV7-2 to TRBJ2-3; the match to TRBD1 covers 8 bases. This CDR3 spans 15 amino acids. The germline CDR1 and CDR2 sequences are SGHTA and FQGNSA. Trimming took 0 bases from V and 4 from J; bases not matched to a gene: 3. The CDR3 sequence: CASSLAPGGSDTQYF. CDR3 nucleotides: TGTGCCAGCAGCTTAGCTCCAGGGGGCTCAGATACGCAGTATTTT.

The chain has TRBV6-6 and TRBJ2-5; tentatively, D is TRBD2 (6 bases). This CDR3 spans 13 amino acids. V lost 6 bases and J lost 5, with 13 bases in between. CDR1 is MNHNY and CDR2 is SVGAGI in the germline V gene (reference sequence). As DNA, the CDR3 is TGTGCCAGCAGCCCCTATGCGGGGGAGACCCAGTACTTC. It is translated as CASSPYAGETQYF.

This clonotype rates as medium-sized. In DNA form, the CDR3 reads TGTGCCATCAGTTCCCCCGCTACCCGGGGGCTAGCGGGTCAAGAGACCCAGTACTTC. This codes for CAISSPATRGLAGQETQYF. V and J are TRBV10-3 and TRBJ2-5, with TRBD2 matching over 8 bases. The junction had 19 bases not matched to a gene; V was cut back by 5 bases and J by 2 bases. Germline lookup yields CDR1 ENHRY and CDR2 SYGVKD. The CDR3 covers 19 residues.

The chain links TRBV5-1 to TRBJ2-7; D unresolved. V was pared by 4 bases and J by 2 bases, with 16 bases between. The CDR3 spans 15 residues. The germline V gene encodes CDR1 SGHRS and CDR2 YFSETQ. In nucleotides, the CDR3 is TGCGCCAGCAGCACCGCCCCGGGTGTGGCCTACGAGCAGTACTTC. Its translation is CASSTAPGVAYEQYF.

This rearrangement joins TRBV2 to TRBJ1-6; weak D call: TRBD1 (6 bases). The length of the CDR3 is 14 residues. V lost 8 bases to trimming and J lost 9 bases, with 17 bases between them. Germline-derived CDR1 and CDR2 are SNHLY and FYNNEI. Here the CDR3 reads CASSTLDRSSPLHF. CDR3 in DNA: TGTGCCAGCTCCACCCTGGACAGATCTTCACCCCTCCACTTT.

This sequence joins TRBV2 and TRBJ1-6; no reliable D call. Trimming pared 2 bases from V and 8 bases from J, leaving 10 bases between. There are 14 residues in the CDR3. CDR1 is SNHLY, CDR2 FYNNEI, per germline. CDR3 DNA sequence: TGTGCCAGCAGTGAACAGTCGCCCTATTCACCCCTCCACTTT. Its protein is CASSEQSPYSPLHF.

In its sample, this clonotype was seen many times. DNA of the CDR3: TGTGCCAGCACCTCCCCTCCCGACGCGGGACTAGCGGGAGGGCCAGGTTACAATGAGCAGTTCTTC. It is translated as CASTSPPDAGLAGGPGYNEQFF. The chain has TRBV25-1 and TRBJ2-1, with 16 bases fitting TRBD2. Trimming at V came to 7 bases and at J to 4 bases, leaving 22 bases not matched to a gene. The CDR3 length is 22 residues. Germline CDR1 MGHDK, CDR2 SYGVNS.

This clonotype was observed a few times. The DNA of the CDR3 is TGTGCCAGCAGTTTAGAGGGGACCGGCTACACCTTC. Its protein product is CASSLEGTGYTF. The rearrangement uses TRBV27 and TRBJ1-2; maybe TRBD1 (5 bases). The germline V gene encodes CDR1 MNHEY and CDR2 SMNVEV (reference sequence). Trimming removed 2 bases at V and 8 bases at J, with 9 bases between. This CDR3 has 12 residues.

This clonotype was found many times. The rearrangement uses TRBV5-1 and TRBJ1-5; D is undetermined. Germline lookup yields CDR1 SGHRS and CDR2 YFSETQ. This CDR3 is 14 amino acids long. V dropped 4 bases and J dropped 0 bases, with 8 bases sitting between them. The CDR3: CASSLDPSNQPQHF. The CDR3 DNA sequence: TGCGCCAGCAGCCTCGACCCTAGCAATCAGCCCCAGCATTTT.

This clonotype was seen ten or more times. The genes are TRBV5-1 and TRBJ2-6, with 7 bases fitting TRBD2. Germline trimming cut 4 bases from V and 2 bases from J; bases unmatched to any gene: 6. The CDR3 sequence is 16 residues long. CDR1 is SGHRS and CDR2 is YFSETQ in the germline V gene. CDR3 bases: TGCGCCAGCAGCCCGACGGCGGGAGCTGGGGCCAACGTCCTGACTTTC. Its translation is CASSPTAGAGANVLTF.

Ten or more counts support this clonotype. The genes are TRBV4-3 and TRBJ2-7; 7 bases match TRBD2. V was clipped by 0 bases and J by 4 bases; unmatched bases: 9. This CDR3 has 16 residues. Germline CDR1 reads LGHNA; CDR2 reads YSLEER. In DNA, the CDR3 is TGCGCCAGCAGCCAAGATTGGCCGGGAGGTGGGTACGAGCAGTACTTC. This sequence encodes CASSQDWPGGGYEQYF.

This clonotype was seen many times. The gene calls are TRBV5-6 and TRBJ2-5; D call uncertain. Germline V gives CDR1 SGHDT, CDR2 YYEEEE. CDR3 size: 17 residues. Trimming took 2 bases from V and 2 from J, leaving 19 bases between them. CDR3 residues: CASSFNTFLARQETQYF. The CDR3 region has the DNA TGTGCCAGCAGCTTTAACACGTTCTTGGCAAGGCAAGAGACCCAGTACTTC.

This clonotype was seen a handful of times. The chain uses TRBV5-1 and TRBJ2-5; D not certain. With 0 bases removed from V and 2 bases from J, the gap between germline ends came to 8 bases. The germline CDR1 and CDR2 sequences are SGHRS and YFSETQ. The CDR3 contains 14 residues. CDR3 residues: CASSLVWGQETQYF. The CDR3 coding sequence is TGCGCCAGCAGCTTGGTTTGGGGTCAAGAGACCCAGTACTTC.

This clonotype was observed a handful of times. The chain joins TRBV3-1 to TRBJ2-5; maybe TRBD2 (6 bases). V was pared by 0 bases and J by 5 bases, with 16 bases between. This CDR3 is built from 16 residues. Germline V CDR1 and CDR2: LGHDT, YNNKEL (reference sequence). Written as DNA, the CDR3 is TGTGCCAGCAGCCAAGATCGGGTACTAGCTGGGGAGACCCAGTACTTC. Residues: CASSQDRVLAGETQYF.

The rearrangement links TRBV20-1 to TRBJ1-4; no firm D call. The CDR3 runs to 12 residues. CDR1 is DFQATT, CDR2 SNEGSKA, per germline (reference sequence). Trimming removed 2 bases at V and 6 bases at J, with 7 bases between. This chain's CDR3 is CSARRVYEKLFF. In DNA form, the CDR3 reads TGCAGTGCTAGACGGGTTTATGAAAAACTGTTTTTT.

Regarding this clonotype: This may arise from a read error, as a much more abundant clone is one base away. The chain joins TRBV5-1 to TRBJ1-3; D not certain. The germline CDR1 and CDR2 sequences are SGHRS and YFSETQ. This CDR3 contains 15 residues. As DNA, the CDR3 is TGCGCCAGCAGCTTGGTTCCGGGGAGCGGAACCACCATATATTTT. This gives the protein CASSLVPGSGTTIYF.

Here the CDR3 DNA reads TGTGCCAGCAGCCCCCTCACAGGGAATCAATACGAGCAGTACTTC. Its protein is CASSPLTGNQYEQYF. The rearrangement uses TRBV5-6 and TRBJ2-7, with D maybe TRBD1 (6 bases). Germline values: CDR1 SGHDT, CDR2 YYEEEE. The V and J ends lost 4 bases and 4 bases respectively, with 18 bases between them. This CDR3 is built from 15 residues.

This clonotype was recorded a few times. The rearrangement links TRBV11-2 to TRBJ1-4; unclear D gene. Trimming left V 3 bases short and J 4 bases short, with 6 bases between. Germline CDR1 reads SGHAT; CDR2 reads FQNNGV. The CDR3 is made up of 13 amino acids. The CDR3 DNA sequence: TGTGCCAGCAGCTTTCGCTTTAATGAAAAACTGTTTTTT. Amino acid sequence: CASSFRFNEKLFF.

This clonotype has at least ten counts. This rearrangement joins TRBV10-3 to TRBJ1-6; no firm D call. V was cut by 6 bases and J by 7 bases, with 10 bases left in between. Per the germline V gene, CDR1 is ENHRY and CDR2 is SYGVKD. The CDR3 has 13 amino acids. The CDR3 sequence is CAISPRRNSPLHF. The DNA of the CDR3 is TGTGCCATCAGCCCCCGTCGGAATTCACCCCTCCACTTT.

The V call is TRBV15, the J call TRBJ2-1, with 9 nucleotides matching TRBD2. CDR3 length: 15 amino acids. Germline lookup yields CDR1 LNHNV and CDR2 YYDKDF (reference sequence). Trimming removed 0 bases from V and 6 bases from J; junction bases left unmatched: 3. The CDR3 region is CATSRDGAGGNEQFF. The CDR3 bases are TGTGCCACCAGCAGAGACGGAGCGGGAGGCAATGAGCAGTTCTTC. Based on the CDR3 plus reference TRBV15 and TRBJ2-1, the full variable domain is DAMVIQNPRYQVTQFGKPVTLSCSQTLNHNVMYWYQQKSSQAPKLLFHYYDKDFNNEADTPDNFQSRRPNTSFCFLDIRSPGLGDTAMYLCATSRDGAGGNEQFFGPGTRLTVL.

This clonotype was counted a few times. The chain joins TRBV15 to TRBJ2-1; 11 nucleotides line up with TRBD2. CDR3 size: 16 residues. Germline loops: CDR1 LNHNV, CDR2 YYDKDF (reference sequence). With V trimmed by 4 bases and J by 9 bases, 11 bases remained unmatched. The CDR3 DNA is TGTGCCACCAGCACGAGGACTAGCGGGTTGAGAAGTGAGCAGTTCTTC. Residues: CATSTRTSGLRSEQFF.

This clonotype has ten or more counts. The V call is TRBV7-9, the J call TRBJ2-7; no clear D gene. V was cut by 6 bases and J by 7 bases, with 10 bases left in between. The CDR3 is 11 residues long. Germline lookup yields CDR1 SEHNR and CDR2 FQNEAQ (reference sequence). CDR3 protein: CASRIDGEQYF. In DNA form, the CDR3 reads TGTGCCAGCAGGATCGACGGGGAGCAGTACTTC.

The chain combines TRBV9 with TRBJ2-5; 8 nucleotides agree with TRBD1. The CDR3 is made up of 16 amino acids. The V gene end was trimmed by 0 bases and the J gene end by 8 bases; junction bases not matched to a gene: 12. Looked up from germline, CDR1 is SGDLS and CDR2 is YYNGEE. The CDR3, as DNA: TGTGCCAGCAGCGTAGCCGGACAGGGAACCCTAGGAACCCAGTACTTC. Translation: CASSVAGQGTLGTQYF.

The rearrangement links TRBV7-2 to TRBJ2-7; TRBD2 is a possible D gene (5 bases). The CDR3 is made up of 14 amino acids. Trimming stripped 5 bases from V and 0 bases from J, with 11 bases between. Per germline, CDR1 SGHTA and CDR2 FQGNSA. CDR3 nucleotides: TGTGCCAGCAGCCGCGTCCTAGCCTCCTACGAGCAGTACTTC. Translation gives CASSRVLASYEQYF.

Ten or more counts support this clonotype. The chain has TRBV7-9 and TRBJ2-5; no clear D gene. The ends were cut back, 5 bases at V and 6 bases at J, with 13 bases in the middle. The CDR3 consists of 13 residues. The germline V gene encodes CDR1 SEHNR and CDR2 FQNEAQ (reference sequence). CDR3 sequence (DNA): TGTGCCAGCAGCCCTCCTGTCCGAAAGACCCAGTACTTC. Its protein product is CASSPPVRKTQYF.

A note on this clonotype: A much larger clone differs from this one at a single base, so this may be a read error. This sequence joins TRBV3-1 and TRBJ2-1; a weak D match, TRBD2 (5 bases). V lost 5 bases and J lost 3, with 14 bases in between. The CDR3 contains 15 residues. From germline, CDR1 is LGHDT and CDR2 YNNKEL (reference sequence). CDR3 sequence reads: CASSARGLNYNEQFF. The CDR3 DNA sequence: TGTGCCAGCAGCGCACGCGGGTTAAACTACAATGAGCAGTTCTTC.

This chain connects TRBV6-2 or TRBV6-3 to TRBJ1-5; D gene uncertain. Germline V gene data show CDR1 as MNHEY and CDR2 as SVGEGT. This CDR3 is 14 amino acids long. V lost 5 bases and J 1 base, leaving 9 bases between the germline ends. CDR3 DNA: TGTGCCAGCAGTATTCGAATGAGCAATCAGCCCCAGCATTTT. It encodes CASSIRMSNQPQHF.

This clonotype was found many times. This chain links TRBV7-9 with TRBJ1-6; no clear D gene. CDR3 size: 16 residues. Trimming took 3 bases from V and 6 from J, leaving 15 bases between them. The germline CDR1 and CDR2 sequences are SEHNR and FQNEAQ (reference sequence). CDR3 region: CASSLARRAVNSPLHF. CDR3 DNA sequence: TGTGCCAGCAGCTTGGCGCGAAGGGCCGTTAATTCACCCCTCCACTTT.

The chain combines TRBV6-5 with TRBJ2-2, with a possible D match to TRBD1 (6 bases). Germline lookup yields CDR1 MNHEY and CDR2 SVGAGI. CDR3 length equals 16 residues. V lost 2 bases and J lost 7, with 17 bases in between. CDR3 protein: CASSYPQTGTGGELFF. The CDR3 region has the DNA TGTGCCAGCAGTTACCCACAGACAGGAACGGGCGGGGAGCTGTTTTTT.

This clonotype showed up just a few times. The rearrangement joins TRBV5-1 to TRBJ2-5; D unclear. CDR1 and CDR2 (germline): SGHRS, YFSETQ. The CDR3 has 14 amino acids. Trimming shortened V by 6 bases and J by 4 bases, and 16 bases separated the two germline ends. The CDR3 loop is CASTKNGVLETQYF. For the CDR3, the DNA is TGCGCCAGCACCAAGAACGGAGTCCTAGAGACCCAGTACTTC.

In its sample, this clonotype was seen once. The chain combines TRBV7-2 with TRBJ1-1; no firm D call. From germline, CDR1 is SGHTA and CDR2 FQGNSA. V was shortened by 3 bases and J by 0 bases, with 14 bases between the two germline ends. The length of the CDR3 is 16 residues. In DNA form, the CDR3 reads TGTGCCAGCAGCTTTCACAGTCCGCACATGAACACTGAAGCTTTCTTT. It codes for CASSFHSPHMNTEAFF.

In this sample, this clonotype turned up a few times. This chain joins TRBV7-2 and TRBJ1-2; 10 nucleotides align to TRBD1. Trimming at V came to 6 bases and at J to 5 bases, leaving 3 bases not matched to a gene. The CDR3 is 13 amino acids. CDR1 SGHTA and CDR2 FQGNSA come from the germline V gene. The CDR3 here is CASSQDRGYGYTF. The CDR3 DNA sequence: TGTGCCAGCAGTCAGGACAGGGGGTATGGCTACACCTTC.